The 23 T cell receptor beta chains below come from one sample, sequenced in a study of T cell responses to AZD1222 COVID-19 vaccine. Assay used: immunoSEQ multiplex PCR; TCRdb lists only in-frame clones, some missing. The data show over 95,000 clones, with 88% seen just once and approximately 16% held by the top ten. Material: peripheral blood, obtained 28 days after the second AZD1222 dose. The source of these receptors is an adult who received the AZD1222 COVID-19 vaccine.

The chain couples TRBV18 to TRBJ1-1; D not resolved. The CDR3 is 12 residues long. V was shortened by 2 bases and J by 1 base, with 2 bases between the two germline ends. The germline gives CDR1 KGHSH, CDR2 LQKENI. Written as DNA, the CDR3 is TGTGCCAGCTCACCAGCGAACACTGAAGCTTTCTTT. Protein sequence: CASSPANTEAFF.

This chain connects TRBV19 to TRBJ1-1; weak D call: TRBD1 (6 bases). Trimming cost V 1 base and J 0 bases, with 12 bases left between them. The CDR3 sequence is 16 residues long. Germline CDR1 LNHDA, CDR2 SQIVND (reference sequence). CDR3 sequence: CASSIVRGAVNTEAFF. Written as DNA, the CDR3 is TGTGCCAGTAGTATAGTCCGGGGGGCCGTGAACACTGAAGCTTTCTTT.

The rearrangement uses TRBV6-5 and TRBJ1-1, with 9 positions matching TRBD1. The germline V gene encodes CDR1 MNHEY and CDR2 SVGAGI. V trimming: 5 bases; J trimming: 1 base; junction bases outside the gene matches: 2. CDR3 length: 14 residues. This CDR3 is CASSKDRGNTEAFF. Here the CDR3 DNA reads TGTGCCAGCAGTAAGGACAGGGGGAACACTGAAGCTTTCTTT.

The chain recombines TRBV19 with TRBJ2-1, with D possibly TRBD1 on 7 matching bases. Germline V CDR1 and CDR2: LNHDA, SQIVND (reference sequence). V lost 4 bases, J lost 4 bases, and 17 bases lay in between. This CDR3 contains 16 residues. The CDR3 nucleotides read TGTGCCAGTAGTAGGCGGGACAGCTACATTTACAATGAGCAGTTCTTC. As protein: CASSRRDSYIYNEQFF.

The rearrangement uses TRBV7-3 and TRBJ2-6; either TRBD1 or TRBD2 may fit D (5 bases each). CDR3 size: 17 residues. The V gene lost 3 bases and the J gene lost 4 bases, with 16 bases spanning the gap. Germline V gene data show CDR1 as SGHTA and CDR2 as FQGTGA. DNA of the CDR3: TGTGCCAGCAGCTTTGGTTGGGACCGGAGAGGGGCCAACGTCCTGACTTTC. As protein: CASSFGWDRRGANVLTF.

The chain employs TRBV18 and TRBJ1-1, with D possibly being TRBD1 (6 bases). Trimming removed 3 bases from V and 1 base from J, with 21 bases in between. The germline V gene has CDR1 KGHSH and CDR2 LQKENI. The CDR3 runs 18 residues. CDR3 loop: CASSPEGQSALWNTEAFF. CDR3 in DNA: TGTGCCAGCTCACCGGAAGGACAGTCCGCTCTATGGAACACTGAAGCTTTCTTT.

The gene calls are TRBV19 and TRBJ2-7; 8 bases map to TRBD1. The CDR3 is 14 residues long. Losses at the gene ends were 4 bases for V and 5 bases for J; bases not matched to a gene: 7. Germline lookup yields CDR1 LNHDA and CDR2 SQIVND (reference sequence). This CDR3 is CASSRTGQAHEQYF. The CDR3 coding sequence is TGTGCCAGTAGTAGGACGGGACAGGCTCACGAGCAGTACTTC.

This rearrangement joins TRBV7-9 to TRBJ2-2; 14 bases match TRBD2. Germline trimming cut 1 base from V and 2 bases from J; bases unmatched to any gene: 6. The CDR3 extends over 19 amino acids. The V gene's germline CDR1 is SEHNR and CDR2 FQNEAQ (reference sequence). CDR3 residues: CASSLVGTSGSHNTGELFF. The CDR3, as DNA: TGTGCCAGCAGCTTAGTTGGGACTAGCGGGAGTCATAACACCGGGGAGCTGTTTTTT. The full variable domain, its missing parts supplied by reference TRBV7-9 and TRBJ2-2, is DTGVSQNPRHKITKRGQNVTFRCDPISEHNRLYWYRQTLGQGPEFLTYFQNEAQLEKSRLLSDRFSAERPKGSFSTLEIQRTEQGDSAMYLCASSLVGTSGSHNTGELFFGEGSRLTVL.

This chain links TRBV19 with TRBJ1-5; TRBD1 matches at 8 bases. Germline V gene sequence: CDR1 LNHDA, CDR2 SQIVND (reference sequence). After removal of 6 bases from V and 6 bases from J, the junction contained 7 bases not matched to a gene. This CDR3 comprises 14 residues. The CDR3 bases are TGTGCCAGTAGAAAACAGGGGGAGGGTCAGCCCCAGCATTTT. Translating it yields CASRKQGEGQPQHF.

This rearrangement joins TRBV15 to TRBJ1-4; D unclear. Trimming left V 4 bases short and J 8 bases short, with 11 bases between. This CDR3 is 13 amino acids long. Germline CDR1 reads LNHNV; CDR2 reads YYDKDF (reference sequence). The CDR3 here is CATSTNQREKLFF. CDR3 coding DNA: TGTGCCACCAGCACCAATCAACGAGAAAAACTGTTTTTT.

V gene TRBV9 combines with J gene TRBJ1-4, with TRBD1 matching over 8 bases. This CDR3 is 14 amino acids long. After removal of 3 bases from V and 8 bases from J, the junction contained 6 bases not matched to a gene. The germline gives CDR1 SGDLS, CDR2 YYNGEE. The CDR3 region has the DNA TGTGCCAGCAGCGCCCAGGGGGCAGGGGAAAAACTGTTTTTT. It is translated as CASSAQGAGEKLFF.

The chain uses TRBV9 and TRBJ2-2; TRBD2 is a possible D gene (5 bases). This CDR3 comprises 15 residues. Deletions cut 4 bases from V and 6 bases from J, with 16 bases between. Germline V gene sequence: CDR1 SGDLS, CDR2 YYNGEE. The CDR3 sequence: CASSLGWESAGELFF. CDR3 coding DNA: TGTGCCAGCAGCTTGGGGTGGGAGTCGGCCGGGGAGCTGTTTTTT.

The chain uses TRBV28 and TRBJ2-1; unclear D gene. The V gene lost 6 bases and the J gene lost 0 bases, with 9 bases spanning the gap. The CDR3 is made up of 14 amino acids. The germline V gene has CDR1 MDHEN and CDR2 SYDVKM. The CDR3 nucleotides are TGTGCCAGCAGCCGTCGTAGCTCCTACAATGAGCAGTTCTTC. Its translation is CASSRRSSYNEQFF.

The chain recombines TRBV6-5 with TRBJ1-3, with TRBD1 as a possible D gene (5 bases). The ends were cut back, 2 bases at V and 0 bases at J, with 8 bases in the middle. Germline loops: CDR1 MNHEY, CDR2 SVGAGI. This CDR3 region has 15 residues. DNA for the CDR3: TGTGCCAGCAGTTACAGGGGTCCCTCTGGAAACACCATATATTTT. Its protein product is CASSYRGPSGNTIYF.

The chain has TRBV7-8 and TRBJ1-4, with unresolved D. Trimming took 2 bases from V and 7 from J, leaving 8 bases between them. The CDR3 runs to 13 residues. Germline CDR1 reads SGHVS; CDR2 reads FQNEAQ. The CDR3 DNA reads TGTGCCAGCAGCTTAACTAAGGCTGAAAAACTGTTTTTT. It is translated as CASSLTKAEKLFF.

This clone showed up just once. The CDR3 DNA is TGTGCCAGCAGCCAAACCGCAGGGAAACGTCGCTACGAGCAGTACTTC. Its protein is CASSQTAGKRRYEQYF. The J gene is TRBJ2-7, the V gene TRBV3-1 (or the pseudogene TRBV3-2), with a possible D match to TRBD1 (5 bases). This CDR3 has 16 amino acids. V lost 2 bases to trimming and J lost 3 bases, with 17 bases between them. Per the germline V gene, CDR1 is LGHDT and CDR2 is YNNKEL (reference sequence).

The V and J genes are TRBV6-5 and TRBJ2-1, with 10 positions matching TRBD2. Germline assignment: CDR1 MNHEY and CDR2 SVGAGI. The CDR3 runs 15 residues. V trimming: 6 bases; J trimming: 4 bases; junction bases outside the gene matches: 6. CDR3 bases: TGTGCCAGCAGGGCCGGGACTAGCGTTTACAATGAGCAGTTCTTC. It encodes CASRAGTSVYNEQFF.

Only one count was recorded for this clone. The V call is TRBV10-3, the J call TRBJ2-1, with D unresolved. Germline CDR1 ENHRY, CDR2 SYGVKD. V was shortened by 0 bases and J by 7 bases, with 7 bases between the two germline ends. This CDR3 is built from 13 residues. The chain's CDR3 is CAISESMENEQFF. CDR3 in DNA: TGTGCCATCAGTGAGTCGATGGAAAATGAGCAGTTCTTC.

The CDR3 sequence: CASSISGSSYEQYF. CDR3 nucleotides: TGTGCCAGTAGTATCAGCGGGAGCTCCTACGAGCAGTACTTC. The chain links TRBV19 to TRBJ2-7; 8 bases fit TRBD2. CDR3 length: 14 amino acids. Per the germline V gene, CDR1 is LNHDA and CDR2 is SQIVND (reference sequence). V lost 3 bases and J lost 0; bases outside the gene matches: 1.

This rearrangement joins TRBV4-2 to TRBJ2-3; no definite D call. Trimming cost V 0 bases and J 5 bases, with 6 bases left between them. This CDR3 comprises 13 residues. The germline V gene encodes CDR1 LGHNA and CDR2 YNFKEQ. CDR3 bases: TGTGCCAGCAGCCAAGATTTGGTAGATACGCAGTATTTT. This encodes CASSQDLVDTQYF.

The V gene is TRBV6-5, the J gene TRBJ2-3, with a tentative D call TRBD2 (5 bases). Trimming left V 6 bases short and J 5 bases short, with 9 bases between. Germline lookup yields CDR1 MNHEY and CDR2 SVGAGI. This CDR3 comprises 12 residues. The CDR3 loop reads CASRKRVDTQYF. The CDR3, as DNA: TGTGCCAGCAGGAAGAGGGTAGATACGCAGTATTTT.

The V gene is TRBV5-1, the J gene TRBJ2-1; 7 nucleotides line up with TRBD2. The CDR3 totals 16 residues. J was trimmed by 7 bases and V by 0 bases; bases with no gene match: 10. Looked up from germline, CDR1 is SGHRS and CDR2 is YFSETQ. This CDR3 is CASSLDGTPGGNEQFF. The CDR3 region has the DNA TGCGCCAGCAGCTTGGATGGGACTCCCGGGGGGAATGAGCAGTTCTTC. The full variable domain, with the rest looked up from reference TRBV5-1 and TRBJ2-1, is KAGVTQTPRYLIKTRGQQVTLSCSPISGHRSVSWYQQTPGQGLQFLFEYFSETQRNKGNFPGRFSGRQFSNSRSEMNVSTLELGDSALYLCASSLDGTPGGNEQFFGPGTRLTVL.

The chain is built from TRBV20-1 and TRBJ2-7, with D perhaps TRBD1 or TRBD2 (5 bases each). CDR1 and CDR2 (germline): DFQATT, SNEGSKA (reference sequence). This CDR3 has 15 residues. With 3 bases removed from V and 0 bases from J, the gap between germline ends came to 15 bases. The CDR3 loop reads CSASWGTEVSYEQYF. In nucleotides, the CDR3 is TGCAGTGCTAGTTGGGGGACGGAGGTCTCCTACGAGCAGTACTTC.